These 21 T cell receptor beta chains were all obtained from the same sample, sequenced in a study of spatial heterogeneity in lung cancer. Described time point: sample taken at primary tumor resection. Material for sequencing was whole RNA from tumor, nontumor lung or frozen PBMC, left unsorted. From the 5' RACE reads, TCRdb called clonotypes with MiXCR, one entry per CDR3 protein. Among roughly 82,000 distinct CDR3 sequences listed, roughly 13% were seen once. The material was PBMCs, obtained at surgery. The receptors were gathered from a male donor with early-stage non-small cell lung cancer.

This clonotype has a handful of counts. V and J are TRBV24-1 and TRBJ2-5; weak D call: TRBD2 (7 bases). V was shortened by 2 bases and J by 0 bases, with 15 bases between the two germline ends. Germline CDR1 and CDR2: KGHDR and SFDVKD. CDR3 length: 17 amino acids. The CDR3 nucleotides are TGTGCCACCAGTGATTGGAGGAGGGGGGGAGACCAAGAGACCCAGTACTTC. Its protein product is CATSDWRRGGDQETQYF.

Many counts were recorded for this clonotype. V and J are TRBV5-1 and TRBJ2-1; the match to TRBD2 covers 7 bases. Germline V gives CDR1 SGHRS, CDR2 YFSETQ. The V gene end was trimmed by 5 bases and the J gene end by 2 bases; junction bases not matched to a gene: 7. The CDR3 has 15 residues. The CDR3 region has the DNA TGCGCCAGCAGTTTTGGGGGGGAACCCTACAATGAGCAGTTCTTC. Translating gives CASSFGGEPYNEQFF. Full variable domain (remainder filled in from reference TRBV5-1 and TRBJ2-1): KAGVTQTPRYLIKTRGQQVTLSCSPISGHRSVSWYQQTPGQGLQFLFEYFSETQRNKGNFPGRFSGRQFSNSRSEMNVSTLELGDSALYLCASSFGGEPYNEQFFGPGTRLTVL.

The table lists this clonotype with many counts. The V gene is TRBV6-2 or TRBV6-3, the J gene TRBJ2-2; D is unclear. Germline loops: CDR1 MNHEY, CDR2 SVGEGT. Trimming took off 4 bases at V and 6 bases at J, with 9 bases between the two ends. The CDR3 has 13 residues. CDR3 sequence reads: CASSSGRSGELFF. The CDR3 DNA is TGTGCCAGCAGTTCCGGACGGTCCGGGGAGCTGTTTTTT.

This clonotype was seen only once. The chain recombines TRBV13 with TRBJ2-1, with a weak D call TRBD1 (6 bases). The CDR3 has 13 residues. In germline, CDR1 is PRHDT, CDR2 FYEKMQ (reference sequence). Trimming cost V 5 bases and J 7 bases, with 12 bases left between them. The chain's CDR3 is CASSARQANEQFF. CDR3 nucleotide sequence: TGTGCCAGCAGCGCCCGACAGGCAAATGAGCAGTTCTTC.

This clonotype was counted a few times. The J gene is TRBJ2-5, the V gene TRBV5-1; TRBD1 or TRBD2 may be the D gene (5 bases each). Per germline, CDR1 SGHRS and CDR2 YFSETQ. V lost 0 bases and J 2 bases, leaving 8 bases between the germline ends. The CDR3 sequence is 14 residues long. The CDR3 spells CASSLVGEQETQYF. DNA for the CDR3: TGCGCCAGCAGCTTGGTGGGGGAGCAAGAGACCCAGTACTTC.

The rearrangement uses TRBV11-2 and TRBJ2-3; TRBD1 is a possible D gene (6 bases). Trimming left V 11 bases short and J 8 bases short, with 26 bases between. This CDR3 has 15 residues. CDR1 is SGHAT, CDR2 FQNNGV, per germline. The CDR3 reads CAGSDLDRSRGTQYF. As DNA, the CDR3 is TGTGCCGGTTCCGACCTGGACCGGTCCAGGGGTACGCAGTATTTT.

This chain connects TRBV29-1 to TRBJ2-7; 8 nucleotides agree with TRBD1. The CDR3 length is 14 residues. Germline CDR1 and CDR2: SQVTM and ANQGSEA. Trimming cost V 2 bases and J 3 bases; bases outside gene matches: 6. The CDR3 here is CSVESAGGHYEQYF. CDR3 nucleotides: TGCAGCGTTGAATCCGCAGGGGGCCACTACGAGCAGTACTTC.

With regard to this clonotype: An end of the junction does not agree with germline; a read error may underlie this. The rearrangement links TRBV14 to TRBJ1-3, with D uncertain. The CDR3 has 14 amino acids. In germline, CDR1 is SGHDN, CDR2 FVKESK. The DNA for the CDR3 is TGTGCCAGCAGCCAAACCATTTCTGGAAACACCAAATATTTT. This codes for CASSQTISGNTKYF.

The chain combines TRBV11-2 with TRBJ1-2; TRBD1 is a possible D gene (5 bases). The ends were cut back, 0 bases at V and 4 bases at J, with 9 bases in the middle. This CDR3 has 14 amino acids. From germline, CDR1 is SGHAT and CDR2 FQNNGV. The CDR3 reads CASSLDRRGYGYTF. DNA for the CDR3: TGTGCCAGCAGCTTAGATCGGAGGGGCTATGGCTACACCTTC.

The chain has TRBV2 and TRBJ2-7; D is perhaps TRBD1 (6 bases). There are 12 residues in the CDR3. Trimming took 6 bases from V and 5 from J, leaving 11 bases between them. Germline values: CDR1 SNHLY, CDR2 FYNNEI. This CDR3 is CASRQGMDEQYF. CDR3 DNA: TGTGCCAGCAGACAGGGAATGGACGAGCAGTACTTC.

In its sample, this clonotype was seen a few times. This chain uses TRBV6-5 with TRBJ1-2; the D is unclear. CDR3 length: 16 residues. Trimming took 2 bases from V and 0 from J, leaving 13 bases between them. Per germline, CDR1 MNHEY and CDR2 SVGAGI. This chain's CDR3 is CASSYRDGEANYGYTF. CDR3 nucleotides: TGTGCCAGCAGTTACCGCGACGGGGAGGCTAACTATGGCTACACCTTC.

The chain combines TRBV6-5 with TRBJ2-6, with D possibly being TRBD1 or TRBD2 (5 bases each). Germline V CDR1 and CDR2: MNHEY, SVGAGI. V lost 2 bases and J 4 bases, leaving 12 bases between the germline ends. The CDR3 extends over 16 amino acids. The DNA of the CDR3 is TGTGCCAGCAGTTACGACCCAGGGACCGGGGCCAACGTCCTGACTTTC. Encoded protein: CASSYDPGTGANVLTF.

This chain connects TRBV7-9 to TRBJ2-7; D possibly uses TRBD1 or TRBD2 (6 bases each). Germline values: CDR1 SEHNR, CDR2 FQNEAQ (reference sequence). V was pared by 4 bases and J by 2 bases, with 24 bases between. This CDR3 comprises 18 residues. The CDR3 is CASSYVDRTNGSPYEQYF. CDR3 in DNA: TGTGCCAGCAGCTACGTCGACAGGACTAACGGGAGCCCCTACGAGCAGTACTTC.

The chain combines TRBV7-2 with TRBJ2-7; a weak D match, TRBD1 (5 bases). Trimming pared 5 bases from V and 0 bases from J, leaving 14 bases between. The CDR3 runs 15 residues. Germline lookup yields CDR1 SGHTA and CDR2 FQGNSA. As DNA, the CDR3 is TGTGCCAGCAGCCCCCAGACAGTTAACTCCTACGAGCAGTACTTC. It is translated as CASSPQTVNSYEQYF.

The gene calls are TRBV28 and TRBJ1-2, with 12 bases identical to TRBD1. The CDR3 has 15 residues. CDR1 and CDR2 from the germline V gene are MDHEN and SYDVKM. With V trimmed by 1 base and J by 10 bases, 7 bases remained unmatched. In DNA, the CDR3 is TGTGCCAGCAGTTTATACGGGGACAGGGGGCATGACTACACCTTC. Its translation is CASSLYGDRGHDYTF.

The V gene is TRBV10-2, the J gene TRBJ1-5; D is ambiguous. V was cut by 4 bases and J by 4 bases, with 8 bases left in between. Looked up from germline, CDR1 is WSHSY and CDR2 is SAAADI. The CDR3 has 13 amino acids. CDR3 coding DNA: TGCGCCAGCAGTGTTCAGGTGAATCAGCCCCAGCATTTT. Translated, it gives CASSVQVNQPQHF.

The CDR3 loop is CASSLPTGVEKLFF. In DNA, the CDR3 is TGTGCCAGCAGCCTCCCGACAGGGGTAGAAAAACTGTTTTTT. The rearrangement uses TRBV5-5 and TRBJ1-4, with 8 nucleotides matching TRBD1. Per the germline V gene, CDR1 is SGHKS and CDR2 is YYEKEE (reference sequence). V shed 4 bases, J shed 8 bases, and the junction held 7 bases outside the gene matches. The length of the CDR3 is 14 residues.

This clonotype was seen ten or more times. The chain recombines TRBV24-1 with TRBJ2-5; a possible D gene is TRBD2 (5 bases). The germline V gene encodes CDR1 KGHDR and CDR2 SFDVKD. V lost 3 bases and J 5 bases, leaving 6 bases between the germline ends. The CDR3 contains 12 residues. Written as DNA, the CDR3 is TGTGCCACCAGTGATCCGGGGGAGACCCAGTACTTC. Encoded protein: CATSDPGETQYF.

This clonotype turned up a few times. This chain connects TRBV5-1 to TRBJ2-3; 7 positions agree with TRBD1. Germline loops: CDR1 SGHRS, CDR2 YFSETQ. The CDR3 has 14 amino acids. J lost 2 bases, V lost 4 bases, and 4 bases had no gene match. The CDR3 DNA follows: TGCGCCAGCAGCATTACAGGGGCCACAGATACGCAGTATTTT. The encoded protein is CASSITGATDTQYF.

This clonotype has just a few counts. The V gene is TRBV29-1, the J gene TRBJ2-1, with D possibly being TRBD1 or TRBD2 (5 bases each). CDR3 length: 13 amino acids. Germline V lookup: CDR1 SQVTM, CDR2 ANQGSEA. V was cut by 6 bases and J by 8 bases, with 17 bases left in between. CDR3 protein: CSVDEGRVDEQFF. The CDR3 nucleotides read TGCAGCGTGGATGAGGGCAGGGTCGATGAGCAGTTCTTC.

This clonotype was observed a handful of times. The chain has TRBV20-1 and TRBJ1-1, with 11 bases aligning to TRBD1. Germline CDR1 reads DFQATT; CDR2 reads SNEGSKA (reference sequence). The CDR3 is 15 residues long. The ends lost 5 bases at V and 5 bases at J; junction bases unmatched: 10. The CDR3 region has the DNA TGCAGTGCTGCCGGGACAGGGGGTTGGGGGACTGAAGCTTTCTTT. It is translated as CSAAGTGGWGTEAFF.